This T cell receptor beta chain is drawn from a study of shared clonotypes between healthy human individuals. Findings and limits, study-wide: Naive subsets generally exceeded memory subsets in estimated richness. What rarefaction showed was incomplete sorted-subset sequencing despite large depth.

The table came from immunoSEQ multiplex PCR; TCRdb's copy has only in-frame clones and leaves some out. The sample has fewer than 1.4 million clones; around three quarters are singletons. Germline V gives CDR1 MNHNY, CDR2 SVGAGI (reference sequence). V lost 5 bases, J lost 8 bases, and 3 bases stayed unmatched. The CDR3 runs 13 residues. On this clone: No antigen is known for it.

The rearrangement uses TRBV6-6 and TRBJ2-2, with TRBD2 matching over 9 bases. Material for sequencing was memory CD4+ T cells from PBMCs. Subset denoted: CD45RA-negative fraction. This receptor was obtained from a man aged 18 to 30 in good health. Some clones in this sample may be carry-over from other donors' samples. The CDR3 DNA reads as TGTGCCAGCAGTAGTCTAGCGGGAGGGGAGCTGTTTTTT. It yields the protein CASSSLAGGELFF.